The next 32 T cell receptor beta chains were all read from a single sample in a study of T cells after yellow fever vaccination. TCRdb reprocessed the 5' RACE reads with MiXCR, giving one entry per CDR3 protein. The sample has 250,000 or so distinct CDR3 sequences, roughly 3.7% seen once. The sequences come from PBMCs, collected 15 days after the yellow fever booster vaccination. All receptors derive from a man between 18 and 29 years old who received the YFV17D yellow fever vaccine.

This clonotype was observed at least ten times. The chain uses TRBV2 and TRBJ2-5; a possible D gene is TRBD1 (6 bases). Germline assignment: CDR1 SNHLY and CDR2 FYNNEI. V was cut by 4 bases and J by 1 base, with 13 bases left in between. The CDR3 extends over 15 amino acids. CDR3 nucleotides: TGTGCCAGCAGTGGGTTCAGGGGCAGCCAAGAGACCCAGTACTTC. Translating it yields CASSGFRGSQETQYF.

This clonotype was detected many times. This chain joins TRBV20-1 and TRBJ1-1; no reliable D call. Trimming shortened V by 3 bases and J by 1 base, and 9 bases separated the two germline ends. The CDR3 length is 13 residues. Germline CDR1 DFQATT, CDR2 SNEGSKA (reference sequence). CDR3 sequence (DNA): TGCAGTGCTAGCGAGGGTGAGAACACTGAAGCTTTCTTT. It translates to CSASEGENTEAFF.

This clonotype was seen ten or more times. Here the CDR3 reads CASSPQGRLYHSYEQYF. Written as DNA, the CDR3 is TGTGCCAGCAGCCCCCAGGGGCGGCTATACCACTCCTACGAGCAGTACTTC. The gene calls are TRBV7-6 and TRBJ2-7; maybe TRBD1 (6 bases). The CDR3 spans 17 residues. The germline gives CDR1 SGHVS, CDR2 FNYEAQ. The V gene lost 5 bases and the J gene lost 0 bases, with 20 bases spanning the gap.

This chain connects TRBV12-3 or TRBV12-4 to TRBJ1-1, with D maybe TRBD1 (6 bases). The CDR3 runs 14 residues. Trimming pared 6 bases from V and 12 bases from J, leaving 23 bases between. The CDR3 coding sequence is TGTGCCAGCAGCCGGAACCCAATACAGGGTCGGCCTTTCTTT. Its translation is CASSRNPIQGRPFF.

This clonotype was detected many times. The chain couples TRBV4-1 to TRBJ2-1; 8 positions match TRBD2. With V trimmed by 0 bases and J by 12 bases, 10 bases remained unmatched. CDR1 is MGHRA and CDR2 is YSYEKL in the germline V gene. The CDR3 length is 15 residues. DNA of the CDR3: TGCGCCAGCAGCCAAGAACCCCTAGCGGGCTATGTGCAGTTCTTC. Its translation is CASSQEPLAGYVQFF.

This clonotype was seen more than once but under ten times. This sequence joins TRBV23-1 and TRBJ1-1; D is ambiguous. TRBV23-1 is annotated as an ORF whose role is uncertain. The V end lost 3 bases, the J end lost 1 base, and 12 bases lay between the germline ends. The CDR3 length is 15 residues. For the CDR3, the DNA is TGCGCCAGCAGTCACCCGGGATCGAGGAACACTGAAGCTTTCTTT. Its protein product is CASSHPGSRNTEAFF.

This clonotype was found many times. The V gene is TRBV5-1, the J gene TRBJ2-2; possibly TRBD2 for D (6 bases). Trimming removed 2 bases at V and 7 bases at J, with 15 bases between. This CDR3 spans 15 amino acids. Germline assignment: CDR1 SGHRS and CDR2 YFSETQ. The CDR3 nucleotides read TGCGCCAGCAGCTTTTTACCGGGAGAGGTCGGGGAGCTGTTTTTT. This translates into CASSFLPGEVGELFF.

About this clonotype: A much larger clone is a single base away; this may be a read error. The rearrangement joins TRBV11-2 to TRBJ2-2; maybe TRBD2 (5 bases). Germline lookup yields CDR1 SGHAT and CDR2 FQNNGV. This CDR3 has 12 residues. CDR3 DNA sequence: TGTGCCAGCAGCGTGCTATTCGGGGAGCTGTTATTT. It encodes CASSVLFGELLF. Using reference TRBV11-2 and TRBJ2-2 for the parts outside the CDR3, the full variable domain is EAGVAQSPRYKIIEKRQSVAFWCNPISGHATLYWYQQILGQGPKLLIQFQNNGVVDDSQLPKDRFSAERLKGVDSTLKIQPAKLEDSAVYLCASSVLFGELLFGEGSRLTVL.

This clonotype has a count of ten or more. V and J are TRBV6-6 and TRBJ2-2; D unclear. V dropped 2 bases and J dropped 4 bases, with 23 bases sitting between them. The CDR3 length is 19 residues. The germline V gene has CDR1 MNHNY and CDR2 SVGAGI (reference sequence). Written as DNA, the CDR3 is TGTGCCAGCAGTTACCGATGGCCAGTCACCCCGCGGAGCACCGGGGAGCTGTTTTTT. It translates to CASSYRWPVTPRSTGELFF.

The rearrangement joins TRBV12-5 to TRBJ2-3; no clear D gene. The CDR3 runs 15 residues. The V gene's germline CDR1 is LGHNT and CDR2 FRNRAP. V shed 3 bases and J shed 2 bases, with 12 bases lying between them. The CDR3 region has the DNA TGTGCTAGTGGTTTAATCGAAGGCTACACAGATACGCAGTATTTT. This translates into CASGLIEGYTDTQYF.

In its sample, this clonotype was seen many times. The chain carries TRBV18 and TRBJ1-5, with 7 positions matching TRBD1. After removal of 6 bases from V and 0 bases from J, the junction contained 5 bases not matched to a gene. CDR3 length: 15 amino acids. Germline V CDR1 and CDR2: KGHSH, LQKENI. This CDR3 is CASSPGQFSNQPQHF. The CDR3 nucleotides read TGTGCCAGCTCCCCGGGACAGTTTAGCAATCAGCCCCAGCATTTT.

This clonotype was detected ten times or more. The chain combines TRBV12-3 or TRBV12-4 with TRBJ1-1, with a weak D call TRBD1 (5 bases). V lost 3 bases to trimming and J lost 3 bases, with 8 bases between them. The CDR3 consists of 13 residues. This CDR3 is CASSFLGDTEAFF. In nucleotides, the CDR3 is TGTGCCAGCAGTTTTCTAGGGGACACTGAAGCTTTCTTT.

This clonotype was detected ten times or more. The J gene is TRBJ2-7, the V gene TRBV7-6, with D perhaps matching TRBD2 (6 bases). The CDR3 is 11 residues long. Trimming left V 6 bases short and J 7 bases short, with 10 bases between. CDR1 is SGHVS, CDR2 FNYEAQ, per germline. CDR3 DNA sequence: TGTGCCAGCAGTCTAGGGAGGGAGCAGTACTTC. Protein: CASSLGREQYF.

This clonotype was detected ten times or more. The V call is TRBV7-2, the J call TRBJ2-2; possible D gene TRBD2, 6 bases. Looked up from germline, CDR1 is SGHTA and CDR2 is FQGNSA. The CDR3 has 17 amino acids. The V and J ends lost 5 bases and 4 bases respectively, with 20 bases between them. The DNA for the CDR3 is TGTGCCAGCAGCCGTTCGTCGGACTACGGGGGCACCGGGGAGCTGTTTTTT. It codes for CASSRSSDYGGTGELFF.

This clonotype was seen at least ten times. The chain is built from TRBV27 and TRBJ1-1, with 9 bases matching TRBD1. Losses at the gene ends were 6 bases for V and 1 base for J; bases not matched to a gene: 9. The CDR3 is 16 residues long. Germline CDR1 MNHEY, CDR2 SMNVEV (reference sequence). The CDR3 sequence: CASRQAWDRENTEAFF. The DNA of the CDR3 is TGTGCCAGCAGGCAAGCCTGGGACAGGGAGAACACTGAAGCTTTCTTT.

Many counts were recorded for this clonotype. The chain has TRBV11-1 and TRBJ1-1, with D unresolved. The germline gives CDR1 SGHAT, CDR2 FQDESV (reference sequence). Between the trimmed V and J ends, which lost 3 bases and 8 bases, there was a span of 7 bases. This CDR3 has 11 residues. The CDR3 sequence: CASSFKKEAFF. CDR3 sequence (DNA): TGTGCCAGCAGCTTCAAGAAAGAAGCTTTCTTT.

At least ten counts were recorded for this clonotype. This sequence joins TRBV7-2 and TRBJ2-1; 7 bases are a match to TRBD2. Unmatched junction bases numbered 7, after V lost 5 bases and J lost 3 bases. Germline CDR1 and CDR2: SGHTA and FQGNSA. The CDR3 has 15 amino acids. Here the CDR3 reads CASSTSGAVYNEQFF. For the CDR3, the DNA is TGTGCCAGCAGCACGAGCGGGGCGGTCTACAATGAGCAGTTCTTC.

In its sample, this clonotype was seen many times. The J gene is TRBJ2-1, the V gene TRBV20-1, with 7 bases identical to TRBD1. The V and J ends lost 3 bases and 1 base, in that order; junction bases with no gene match: 6. In germline, CDR1 is DFQATT, CDR2 SNEGSKA (reference sequence). CDR3 size: 15 residues. Here the CDR3 DNA reads TGCAGTGCTAGGACAGGGCCTGGTTCCTACAATGAGCAGTTCTTC. Encoded protein: CSARTGPGSYNEQFF.

This clonotype was counted ten times or more. The chain combines TRBV12-3 or TRBV12-4 with TRBJ2-1; D could derive from TRBD1 or TRBD2 (5 bases each). The CDR3 length is 14 residues. The V end lost 5 bases, the J end lost 5 bases, and 13 bases lay between the germline ends. As DNA, the CDR3 is TGTGCCAGCAGTGCCGGACACGGGAACAATGAGCAGTTCTTC. As protein: CASSAGHGNNEQFF.

This clonotype was seen many times. J is TRBJ1-4 and V is TRBV5-1; no definite D call. Trimming stripped 5 bases from V and 3 bases from J, with 20 bases between. The CDR3 is made up of 17 amino acids. Germline assignment: CDR1 SGHRS and CDR2 YFSETQ. CDR3 in amino acids: CASSYEERRSSNEKLFF. In DNA form, the CDR3 reads TGCGCCAGCAGTTACGAAGAGCGTCGGTCCTCTAATGAAAAACTGTTTTTT. The full variable domain, rest sourced from reference TRBV5-1 and TRBJ1-4, is KAGVTQTPRYLIKTRGQQVTLSCSPISGHRSVSWYQQTPGQGLQFLFEYFSETQRNKGNFPGRFSGRQFSNSRSEMNVSTLELGDSALYLCASSYEERRSSNEKLFFGSGTQLSVL.

This clonotype has at least ten counts. The chain links TRBV24-1 to TRBJ2-2; 7 nucleotides line up with TRBD2. The CDR3 length is 17 residues. The V gene's germline CDR1 is KGHDR and CDR2 SFDVKD. With V trimmed by 3 bases and J by 0 bases, 6 bases remained unmatched. As DNA, the CDR3 is TGTGCCACCAGTGATACAGACGGGGGGACGAACACCGGGGAGCTGTTTTTT. This codes for CATSDTDGGTNTGELFF.

The chain recombines TRBV28 with TRBJ1-5; the match to TRBD1 covers 9 bases. The CDR3 runs 17 residues. The germline CDR1 and CDR2 sequences are MDHEN and SYDVKM. V shed 6 bases, J shed 9 bases, and the junction held 18 bases outside the gene matches. The CDR3 loop is CASSRQGGHGRRRPQHF. The CDR3 bases are TGTGCCAGCAGCCGACAGGGGGGGCACGGAAGAAGGCGGCCCCAGCATTTT. The full variable domain, its missing parts supplied by reference TRBV28 and TRBJ1-5, is DVKVTQSSRYLVKRTGEKVFLECVQDMDHENMFWYRQDPGLGLRLIYFSYDVKMKEKGDIPEGYSVSREKKERFSLILESASTNQTSMYLCASSRQGGHGRRRPQHFGDGTRLSIL.

This clonotype was detected many times. V and J are TRBV6-5 and TRBJ2-3; D uncertain. Between the trimmed V and J ends, which lost 0 bases and 0 bases, there was a span of 10 bases. CDR1 and CDR2 (germline): MNHEY, SVGAGI. CDR3 length: 16 amino acids. CDR3 in amino acids: CASSYSGLPSTDTQYF. The CDR3 coding sequence is TGTGCCAGCAGTTACTCAGGCCTTCCTAGCACAGATACGCAGTATTTT.

The rearrangement joins TRBV7-2 to TRBJ1-5; D is undetermined. Per the germline V gene, CDR1 is SGHTA and CDR2 is FQGNSA. The CDR3 loop spans 13 amino acids. V was shortened by 0 bases and J by 7 bases, with 7 bases between the two germline ends. The CDR3 sequence is CASSLASRQPQHF. In DNA form, the CDR3 reads TGTGCCAGCAGCTTAGCCTCTCGACAGCCCCAGCATTTT.

This clonotype was picked up many times. The V gene is TRBV24-1, the J gene TRBJ2-3; the match to TRBD1 covers 8 bases. This CDR3 contains 16 residues. Germline assignment: CDR1 KGHDR and CDR2 SFDVKD. V gave up 5 bases and J gave up 6 bases; unmatched junction bases: 12. The CDR3 sequence: CATSGKQGEGTDTQYF. The CDR3 coding sequence is TGTGCCACCAGTGGCAAACAGGGGGAAGGTACGGATACGCAGTATTTT.

This clonotype was detected many times. The J gene is TRBJ1-1, the V gene TRBV5-1; 8 nucleotides agree with TRBD1. Germline V CDR1 and CDR2: SGHRS, YFSETQ. Losses at the gene ends were 8 bases for V and 0 bases for J; bases not matched to a gene: 3. The CDR3 spans 13 residues. The CDR3 here is CASSGGLNTEAFF. In nucleotides, the CDR3 is TGCGCCAGTTCAGGGGGCCTGAACACTGAAGCTTTCTTT. The full variable domain, in which reference TRBV5-1 and TRBJ1-1 provide the parts outside the CDR3, is KAGVTQTPRYLIKTRGQQVTLSCSPISGHRSVSWYQQTPGQGLQFLFEYFSETQRNKGNFPGRFSGRQFSNSRSEMNVSTLELGDSALYLCASSGGLNTEAFFGQGTRLTVV.

This clonotype was recorded many times. The V and J genes are TRBV5-1 and TRBJ2-1; 9 positions match TRBD2. The CDR3 loop spans 16 amino acids. The germline V gene has CDR1 SGHRS and CDR2 YFSETQ. Germline trimming cut 0 bases from V and 3 bases from J; bases unmatched to any gene: 4. CDR3 region: CASSLEASGDYNEQFF. CDR3 nucleotide sequence: TGCGCCAGCAGCTTGGAGGCTAGCGGGGACTACAATGAGCAGTTCTTC.

This clonotype has at least ten counts. The chain employs TRBV5-1 and TRBJ1-6; 7 bases are a match to TRBD1. V was clipped by 0 bases and J by 7 bases; unmatched bases: 7. CDR3 length: 16 residues. Germline V CDR1 and CDR2: SGHRS, YFSETQ. The CDR3, as DNA: TGCGCCAGCAGCTTGGTCCCCGGACAGGACAATTCACCCCTCCACTTT. Translating gives CASSLVPGQDNSPLHF. The full variable domain, its missing parts supplied by reference TRBV5-1 and TRBJ1-6, is KAGVTQTPRYLIKTRGQQVTLSCSPISGHRSVSWYQQTPGQGLQFLFEYFSETQRNKGNFPGRFSGRQFSNSRSEMNVSTLELGDSALYLCASSLVPGQDNSPLHFGNGTRLTVT.

This clonotype was observed at least ten times. The chain combines TRBV7-2 with TRBJ2-5; D is unresolved. The CDR3 is made up of 12 amino acids. Trimming removed 3 bases from V and 0 bases from J, with 2 bases in between. Per the germline V gene, CDR1 is SGHTA and CDR2 is FQGNSA. The CDR3 loop is CASSFYQETQYF. The CDR3 nucleotides are TGTGCCAGCAGCTTTTACCAAGAGACCCAGTACTTC. Full variable domain (remainder filled in from reference TRBV7-2 and TRBJ2-5): GAGVSQSPSNKVTEKGKDVELRCDPISGHTALYWYRQSLGQGLEFLIYFQGNSAPDKSGLPSDRFSAERTGGSVSTLTIQRTQQEDSAVYLCASSFYQETQYFGPGTRLLVL.

This clonotype showed up many times. The chain links TRBV4-3 to TRBJ2-1, with TRBD2 matching 10 bases. V shed 2 bases and J 6 bases; nucleotides not matched to a gene: 4. This CDR3 has 15 residues. Germline assignment: CDR1 LGHNA and CDR2 YSLEER. CDR3 DNA: TGCGCCAGCAGCCAACCCAGCGGGGGGGCCAATGAGCAGTTCTTC. As protein: CASSQPSGGANEQFF.

The chain carries TRBV12-3 or TRBV12-4 and TRBJ2-5, with D possibly matching TRBD1 (5 bases). CDR3 length equals 16 residues. With 2 bases removed from V and 2 bases from J, the gap between germline ends came to 15 bases. The CDR3 DNA reads as TGTGCCAGCAGTTTAATAAGGGGCCTTCTTCAAGAGACCCAGTACTTC. It codes for CASSLIRGLLQETQYF.

This clonotype was seen ten or more times. The rearrangement joins TRBV4-1 to TRBJ1-5, with D unresolved. The V and J ends lost 1 base and 3 bases respectively, with 10 bases between them. Germline assignment: CDR1 MGHRA and CDR2 YSYEKL. This CDR3 has 15 amino acids. The CDR3 coding sequence is TGCGCCAGCAGCCAAGTTCCTTTAGTCAATCAGCCCCAGCATTTT. This gives the protein CASSQVPLVNQPQHF.